This T cell receptor (beta chain) was observed in a study of T cell responses to AZD1222 COVID-19 vaccine. General study points: Vaccine-associated CD4 TCRs spanned spike, dominant at 160-218 and 743-854. When two AZD1222 doses had been given, Spike-specific TCR breadth and depth rose. Among the donors, most were white British and more were female, and clonal diversity was possibly underestimated. Seropositive AZD1222 recipients at baseline numbered only 6 or 7.

Germline V lookup: CDR1 SGHVS, CDR2 FQNEAQ. CDR3 length equals 16 residues. V lost 1 base to trimming and J lost 6 bases, with 16 bases between them. Here immunoSEQ multiplex PCR was the method, and the copy in TCRdb shows in-frame clones only, minus some. The data hold 150,000 to 200,000 clones, with almost 95% observed a single time. Points on this clone: What it binds is unknown.

The receptor's source is an adult in good health. The starting material was peripheral blood, obtained on day 0 of AZD1222 vaccination. The chain uses TRBV7-8 and TRBJ1-5; D is possibly TRBD1 (6 bases). Here the CDR3 reads CASSLETGVSRQPQHF. The CDR3 DNA follows: TGTGCCAGCAGCTTAGAGACAGGCGTTTCGCGTCAGCCCCAGCATTTT. The full variable domain, in which reference TRBV7-8 and TRBJ1-5 provide the parts outside the CDR3, is GAGVSQSPRYKVAKRGQDVALRCDPISGHVSLFWYQQALGQGPEFLTYFQNEAQLDKSGLPSDRFFAERPEGSVSTLKIQRTQQEDSAVYLCASSLETGVSRQPQHFGDGTRLSIL.